The text below deals with one T cell receptor beta chain. Libraries were prepared by immunoSEQ multiplex PCR; TCRdb keeps only in-frame clonotypes and omits some of them. The top ten clones hold around 2.9% of a sample with hundreds of thousands of clones, 88% of them seen once. These data come from a study of blood T cell repertoires in COVID-19. Study summary: Samples representing acute and convalescent COVID-19 were sourced from the United States, Italy and Spain.

Individuals aged roughly 18 to 95 years were recruited from fewer than 30 US areas. Among Cohort 3 donors, those recovered had two negative PCRs, clearance, or symptom resolution. This TCR was sampled from a woman between 50 and 59 years old who had recovered from COVID-19. The sample comprised PBMCs or T cells enriched from blood (not recorded which).

CDR3 bases: TGTGCCAGCGGCGGGTCGAACTATGGCTACACCTTC. Translation: CASGGSNYGYTF. The chain carries TRBV3-1 (or the pseudogene TRBV3-2) and TRBJ1-2; D is unresolved. The V gene lost 8 bases and the J gene lost 2 bases, with 9 bases spanning the gap. From germline, CDR1 is LGHDT and CDR2 YNNKEL (reference sequence). The CDR3 spans 12 residues.